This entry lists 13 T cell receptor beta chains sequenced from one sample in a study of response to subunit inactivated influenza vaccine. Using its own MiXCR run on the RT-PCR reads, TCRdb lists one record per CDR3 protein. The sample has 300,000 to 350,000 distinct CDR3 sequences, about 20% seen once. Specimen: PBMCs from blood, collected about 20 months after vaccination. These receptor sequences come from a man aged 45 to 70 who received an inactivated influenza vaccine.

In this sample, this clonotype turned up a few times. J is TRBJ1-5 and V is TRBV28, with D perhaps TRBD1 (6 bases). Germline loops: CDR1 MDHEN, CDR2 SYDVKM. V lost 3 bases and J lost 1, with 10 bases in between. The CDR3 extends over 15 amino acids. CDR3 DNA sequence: TGTGCCAGCAGTTTGGACAGTGGAAGCAATCAGCCCCAGCATTTT. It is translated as CASSLDSGSNQPQHF.

CDR3 region: CSARAQAYHYEQYF. In nucleotides, the CDR3 is TGCAGTGCTAGAGCACAGGCCTACCACTACGAGCAGTACTTC. The chain joins TRBV20-1 to TRBJ2-7; TRBD1 might be the D (5 bases). Looked up from germline, CDR1 is DFQATT and CDR2 is SNEGSKA (reference sequence). This CDR3 region has 14 residues. Trimming took off 1 base at V and 3 bases at J, with 13 bases between the two ends.

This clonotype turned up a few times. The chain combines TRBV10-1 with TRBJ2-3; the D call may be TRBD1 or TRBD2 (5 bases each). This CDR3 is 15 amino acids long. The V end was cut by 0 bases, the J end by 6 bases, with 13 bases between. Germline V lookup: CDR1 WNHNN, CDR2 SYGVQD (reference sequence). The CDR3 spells CASSESMGRADTQYF. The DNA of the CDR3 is TGCGCCAGCAGTGAGTCGATGGGGCGGGCCGATACGCAGTATTTT.

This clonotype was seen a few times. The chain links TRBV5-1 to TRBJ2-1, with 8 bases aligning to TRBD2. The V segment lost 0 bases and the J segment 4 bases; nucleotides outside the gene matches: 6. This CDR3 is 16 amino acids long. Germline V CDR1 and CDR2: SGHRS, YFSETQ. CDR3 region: CASSLARLAGYNEQFF. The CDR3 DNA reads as TGCGCCAGCAGCTTGGCCAGGCTAGCGGGTTACAATGAGCAGTTCTTC.

CDR3 region: CASSFSREQYF. CDR3 DNA sequence: TGTGCCAGCAGCTTTAGCAGGGAGCAGTACTTC. The V gene is TRBV11-2, the J gene TRBJ2-7, with D hard to call. Trimming took 3 bases from V and 7 from J, leaving 7 bases between them. Germline V CDR1 and CDR2: SGHAT, FQNNGV. The CDR3 runs 11 residues.

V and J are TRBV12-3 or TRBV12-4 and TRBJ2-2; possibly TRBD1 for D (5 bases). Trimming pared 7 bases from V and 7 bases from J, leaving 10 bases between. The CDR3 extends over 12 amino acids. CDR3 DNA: TGTGCCAGCATCCCAGGGATCGGGGAGCTGTTTTTT. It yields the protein CASIPGIGELFF.

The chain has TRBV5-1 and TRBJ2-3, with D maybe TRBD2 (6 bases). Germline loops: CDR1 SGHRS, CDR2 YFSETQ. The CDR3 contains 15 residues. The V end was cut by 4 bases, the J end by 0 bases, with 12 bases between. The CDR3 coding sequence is TGCGCCAGCAGCCCGGACGGACTAAGCACAGATACGCAGTATTTT. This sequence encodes CASSPDGLSTDTQYF.

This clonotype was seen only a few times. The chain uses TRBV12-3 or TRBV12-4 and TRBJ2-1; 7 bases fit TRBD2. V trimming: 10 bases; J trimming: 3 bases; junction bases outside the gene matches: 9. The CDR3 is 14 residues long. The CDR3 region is CATGDSGLYNEQFF. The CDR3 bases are TGTGCCACCGGCGATAGCGGGCTCTACAATGAGCAGTTCTTC.

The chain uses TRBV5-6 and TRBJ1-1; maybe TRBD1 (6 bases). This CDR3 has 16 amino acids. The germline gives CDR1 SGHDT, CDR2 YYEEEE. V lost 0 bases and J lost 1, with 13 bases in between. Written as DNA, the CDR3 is TGTGCCAGCAGCTTGGGGATTAGGACAGCGAACACTGAAGCTTTCTTT. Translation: CASSLGIRTANTEAFF.

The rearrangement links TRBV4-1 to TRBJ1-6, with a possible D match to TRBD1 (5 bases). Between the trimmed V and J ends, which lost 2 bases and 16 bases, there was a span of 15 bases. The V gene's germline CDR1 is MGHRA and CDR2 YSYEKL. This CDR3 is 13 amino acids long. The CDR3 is CASSQLDSNELHF. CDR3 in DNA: TGCGCCAGCAGCCAACTTGACAGCAATGAACTCCACTTT.

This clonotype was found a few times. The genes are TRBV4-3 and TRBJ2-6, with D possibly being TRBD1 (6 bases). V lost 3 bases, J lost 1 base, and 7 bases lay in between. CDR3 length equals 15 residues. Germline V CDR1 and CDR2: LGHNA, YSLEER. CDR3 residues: CASSQTGSGANVLTF. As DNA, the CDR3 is TGCGCCAGCAGCCAGACAGGATCTGGGGCCAACGTCCTGACTTTC.

Written as DNA, the CDR3 is TGTGCCAGCAGCCCCACCATTTGGCAGGAAGATACGCAGTATTTT. Translating it yields CASSPTIWQEDTQYF. The chain links TRBV7-2 to TRBJ2-3, with D uncertain. The CDR3 contains 15 residues. Trimming took off 5 bases at V and 5 bases at J, with 17 bases between the two ends. Germline CDR1 SGHTA, CDR2 FQGNSA.

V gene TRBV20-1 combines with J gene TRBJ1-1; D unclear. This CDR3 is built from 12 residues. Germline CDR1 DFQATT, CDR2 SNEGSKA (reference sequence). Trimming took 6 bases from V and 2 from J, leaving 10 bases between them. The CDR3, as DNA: TGCAGTGCGGGAGACACCAACACTGAAGCTTTCTTT. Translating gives CSAGDTNTEAFF.